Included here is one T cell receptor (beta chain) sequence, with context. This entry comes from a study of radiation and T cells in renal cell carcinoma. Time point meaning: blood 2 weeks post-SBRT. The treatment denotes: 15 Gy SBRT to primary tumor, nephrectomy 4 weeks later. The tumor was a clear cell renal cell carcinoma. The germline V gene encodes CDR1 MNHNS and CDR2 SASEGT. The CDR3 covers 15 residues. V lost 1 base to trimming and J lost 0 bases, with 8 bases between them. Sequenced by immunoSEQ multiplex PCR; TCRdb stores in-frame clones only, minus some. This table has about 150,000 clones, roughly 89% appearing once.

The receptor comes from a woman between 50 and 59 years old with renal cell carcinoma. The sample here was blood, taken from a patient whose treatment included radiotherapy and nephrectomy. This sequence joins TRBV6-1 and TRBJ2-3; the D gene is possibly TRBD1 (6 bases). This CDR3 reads CASSEGGLSTDTQYF. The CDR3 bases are TGTGCCAGCAGTGAAGGGGGGCTTAGCACAGATACGCAGTATTTT.